This is a list of T cell receptor beta chains from one sample in a study of T cell responses to AZD1222 COVID-19 vaccine. Sequenced by immunoSEQ multiplex PCR; TCRdb stores in-frame clones only, minus some. Here the sample spans 100,000 to 150,000 clones, about 91% being singletons. Specimen: peripheral blood, collected 28 days after the second AZD1222 dose. These receptors were taken from an adult who received the AZD1222 COVID-19 vaccine. Each CDR3 is given with its conserved first and last residue. D genes are given only for firm matches. Clone size appears in some rows only: once, few, many, or a class for an expanded clone.

size: .
D: .
V: TRBV18
J: TRBJ1-4
CDR3: CASSPAQGSNEKLFF
DNA: TGTGCCAGCTCACCGGCGCAGGGCTCTAATGAAAAACTGTTTTTT

size: .
D: .
V: TRBV7-9
J: TRBJ2-2
CDR3: CASSLGTANTGELFF
DNA: TGTGCCAGCAGCTTAGGGACAGCGAACACCGGGGAGCTGTTTTTT

size: .
D: .
V: TRBV7-2
J: TRBJ2-3
CDR3: CASSLGSLGGTDTQYF
DNA: TGTGCCAGCAGCTTAGGCAGCCTGGGGGGCACAGATACGCAGTATTTT

size: .
D: TRBD2
V: TRBV6-2/TRBV6-3
J: TRBJ2-1
CDR3: CASSYNSGRAGEQFF
DNA: TGTGCCAGCAGTTACAATAGCGGGAGGGCCGGCGAGCAGTTCTTC

size: .
D: TRBD1
V: TRBV30
J: TRBJ2-7
CDR3: CAWSGQPYEQYF
DNA: TGTGCCTGGTCGGGACAGCCCTACGAGCAGTACTTC

size: .
D: .
V: TRBV3-1/TRBV3-2
J: TRBJ2-2
CDR3: CASSQYLGLAMNTGELFF
DNA: TGTGCCAGCAGCCAGTATCTCGGCCTAGCCATGAACACCGGGGAGCTGTTTTTT

size: .
D: .
V: TRBV3-1/TRBV3-2
J: TRBJ1-2
CDR3: CASSQGGDRGYTF
DNA: TGTGCCAGCAGCCAGGGAGGGGATCGCGGCTACACCTTC

size: .
D: TRBD1
V: TRBV4-1
J: TRBJ2-2
CDR3: CASSWDGQGKTGELFF
DNA: TGCGCCAGCAGCTGGGATGGACAGGGGAAAACCGGGGAGCTGTTTTTT

size: once
D: TRBD1
V: TRBV4-1
J: TRBJ2-5
CDR3: CASSPAGTGQQETQYF
DNA: TGCGCCAGCAGCCCTGCCGGGACAGGACAACAAGAGACCCAGTACTTC

size: .
D: TRBD1
V: TRBV10-3
J: TRBJ1-1
CDR3: CAIRTGEGTEAFF
DNA: TGTGCCATCAGGACAGGGGAGGGTACTGAAGCTTTCTTT

size: .
D: .
V: TRBV30
J: TRBJ1-3
CDR3: CAWTRPWSGNTIYF
DNA: TGTGCCTGGACCAGGCCCTGGTCTGGAAACACCATATATTTT

size: .
D: TRBD2
V: TRBV10-3
J: TRBJ2-1
CDR3: CAISETLAGTYNEQFF
DNA: TGTGCCATCAGTGAGACACTAGCGGGGACTTACAATGAGCAGTTCTTC

size: .
D: .
V: TRBV7-2
J: TRBJ2-7
CDR3: CASSLAMSLGTYEQYF
DNA: TGTGCCAGCAGCTTAGCGATGTCGTTAGGCACCTACGAGCAGTACTTC

size: .
D: .
V: TRBV11-1
J: TRBJ2-2
CDR3: CASSSRDASTGELFF
DNA: TGTGCCAGCAGCTCCCGGGACGCATCCACCGGGGAGCTGTTTTTT

size: .
D: .
V: TRBV27
J: TRBJ1-2
CDR3: CASRTLGSNYGYTF
DNA: TGTGCCAGCAGAACTCTTGGGTCTAACTATGGCTACACCTTC

size: .
D: TRBD2
V: TRBV9
J: TRBJ2-3
CDR3: CASSVKAGVTDTQYF
DNA: TGTGCCAGCAGCGTAAAAGCGGGAGTGACAGATACGCAGTATTTT

size: once
D: .
V: TRBV6-5
J: TRBJ1-2
CDR3: CATKPSGSGYTF
DNA: TGTGCAACCAAGCCATCGGGGAGTGGCTACACCTTC

size: .
D: .
V: TRBV2
J: TRBJ2-3
CDR3: CASSPLGPADTQYF
DNA: TGTGCCAGCAGTCCCTTGGGGCCCGCGGATACGCAGTATTTT

size: .
D: .
V: TRBV14
J: TRBJ2-3
CDR3: CASSLIADPSTDTQYF
DNA: TGTGCCAGCAGCCTAATAGCGGACCCTAGCACAGATACGCAGTATTTT

size: .
D: .
V: TRBV7-8
J: TRBJ2-2
CDR3: CASSLIGGSGTGELFF
DNA: TGTGCCAGCAGCTTAATCGGAGGTTCGGGCACCGGGGAGCTGTTTTTT

size: .
D: .
V: TRBV11-2
J: TRBJ2-1
CDR3: CASSLGQGLGEQFF
DNA: TGTGCCAGCAGCTTAGGGCAGGGCCTAGGTGAGCAGTTCTTC

size: .
D: TRBD1
V: TRBV11-3
J: TRBJ1-1
CDR3: CASSLSGQGNTEAFF
DNA: TGTGCCAGCAGCCTATCGGGACAGGGGAACACTGAAGCTTTCTTT

size: .
D: .
V: TRBV27
J: TRBJ1-1
CDR3: CASSLRGNTEAFF
DNA: TGTGCCAGCAGTTTGCGGGGCAACACTGAAGCTTTCTTT

size: .
D: .
V: TRBV29-1
J: TRBJ2-1
CDR3: CSVGKQENYNEQFF
DNA: TGCAGCGTTGGAAAACAGGAAAACTACAATGAGCAGTTCTTC

size: .
D: .
V: TRBV5-1
J: TRBJ1-4
CDR3: CASSLGQEHNEKLFF
DNA: TGCGCCAGCAGCTTGGGGCAGGAGCATAATGAAAAACTGTTTTTT

size: .
D: TRBD1
V: TRBV19
J: TRBJ1-2
CDR3: CASSIAEGANYGYTF
DNA: TGTGCCAGTAGTATAGCCGAGGGGGCGAACTATGGCTACACCTTC

size: once
D: TRBD2
V: TRBV7-2
J: TRBJ2-1
CDR3: CASSSFFRGGGNEQFF
DNA: TGTGCCAGCAGCTCCTTTTTTCGGGGGGGCGGTAATGAGCAGTTCTTC

size: .
D: .
V: TRBV7-2
J: TRBJ2-7
CDR3: CASSLGGLGYEQYF
DNA: TGTGCCAGCAGCTTAGGGGGACTGGGGTACGAGCAGTACTTC

size: .
D: TRBD1
V: TRBV24-1
J: TRBJ2-1
CDR3: CATSDSRDSYNEQFF
DNA: TGTGCCACCAGTGACAGCCGGGACAGCTACAATGAGCAGTTCTTC